The following is a TCR beta chain sequence with its context. What antigen it recognizes has not been identified. Base qualities are not recorded, but no much larger clone differs from it by a single base. The library came from PCR. Sequencing took place on an Illumina HiSeq 2000. TCRdb passed the public sequencing reads through fastp at Q25 and MiXCR, retaining productive beta sequences. Duplicate CDR3 protein sequences are folded into a single record with the most common DNA and genes. A total of about 10,000 distinct CDR3 sequences appear in this sample, roughly 58% of them only once. The top ten clones comprise approximately 39% of the sample. This specimen comes from a study of tumor-infiltrating lymphocytes in oesophageal squamous cell carcinoma (TCRdb year 2016). The CDR3 runs 14 residues from the cysteine to the phenylalanine. The kept DNA is CDR3 alone, 42 bases in frame from the first base. V is pared back by 4 bases and J by 2 bases, with 11 bases lying between the germline termini. The germline V gene supplies CDR1 SGHTA and CDR2 FQGNSA.

The TCR sequence derives from a female donor with esophageal squamous cell carcinoma. The chain uses TRBV7-2 and TRBJ2-5, and the D gene may be TRBD2, 6 bases matching. The sample taken for sequencing was esophageal tumor tissue. The CDR3 region has the sequence CASSWGGAQETQYF. The nucleotide sequence is TGTGCCAGCAGCTGGGGCGGGGCTCAAGAGACCCAGTACTTC.